This is a list of T cell receptor beta chains from one sample in a study of OX40 agonist ivuxolimab in advanced cancers. Assay used: immunoSEQ multiplex PCR; TCRdb lists only in-frame clones, some missing. Of over 80,000 clones in the sample, over 80% were seen once. Sequenced material: CD4+ or CD8+ T cells sorted from blood, taken in a trial of the OX40 agonist ivuxolimab. Receptors originate from an adult with an advanced solid tumor such as melanoma, head and neck, liver or kidney cancer. CDR3s include the opening cysteine and the closing phenylalanine or tryptophan. A D gene is named only where the DNA matches it firmly. Size is omitted from some rows. Given values are once, few, many or a class for expanded clones.

cdr3_length	j_call	v_call	d_call	clone_size	cdr3_nt	cdr3_aa
14	TRBJ2-2	TRBV7-2	NA	NA	TGTGCCAGCAGCTTAAATGGGGTTGCCGGGGAGCTGTTTTTT	CASSLNGVAGELFF
15	TRBJ2-1	TRBV5-4	TRBD1	NA	TGTGCCAGCGAGGGACGGGACAGGTCCTACAATGAGCAGTTCTTC	CASEGRDRSYNEQFF
16	TRBJ1-3	TRBV30	NA	NA	TGTGCCTGGAGTGTACGGACAGCCCGGGCTGGAAACACCATATATTTT	CAWSVRTARAGNTIYF
15	TRBJ2-1	TRBV6-5	TRBD2	NA	TGTGCCAGCAGTTACTATACTAGCGGGAGAAATGAGCAGTTCTTC	CASSYYTSGRNEQFF
13	TRBJ1-1	TRBV15	NA	once	TGTGCCACCAGCCTTCACAGGGATGGTTCAGCTTTCTTT	CATSLHRDGSAFF
19	TRBJ2-2	TRBV12-1	NA	NA	TGTGCCAGCAGCCCCCCCTCCGGGACTAGCGGGTCAAACACCGGGGAGCTGTTTTTT	CASSPPSGTSGSNTGELFF
14	TRBJ1-2	TRBV6-5	NA	NA	TGTGCCAGCAGTTATTCCCAGGGAGCCTATGGCTACACCTTC	CASSYSQGAYGYTF
12	TRBJ1-2	TRBV5-6	NA	NA	TGTGCCAGCAGCTTGTTGGGTCTTGGCTACACCTTC	CASSLLGLGYTF
15	TRBJ2-2	TRBV2	NA	NA	TGTGCCAGCAGTGAAGAACGAACAAACACCGGGGAGCTGTTTTTT	CASSEERTNTGELFF
15	TRBJ2-6	TRBV5-1	NA	NA	TGCGCCAGCAGCACCACAGGGCCTGGGGCCAACGTCCTGACTTTC	CASSTTGPGANVLTF
14	TRBJ1-2	TRBV19	TRBD1	NA	TGTGCCAGTAGCTTGGACAGGGCAGACTATGGCTACACCTTC	CASSLDRADYGYTF
14	TRBJ1-2	TRBV19	TRBD1	NA	TGTGCCAGTAGTATATCCACAGGGGGCTATGGCTACACCTTC	CASSISTGGYGYTF
13	TRBJ2-5	TRBV7-9	TRBD1	NA	TGTGCCAGCAGCTTTAGACAGGGTGAGACCCAGTACTTC	CASSFRQGETQYF
10	TRBJ2-7	TRBV28	NA	NA	TGTGCCAGCAGTTCAGAAAGGCAGTACTTC	CASSSERQYF
14	TRBJ1-3	TRBV9	NA	NA	TGTGCCAGCAGCGTAGACGGGCTCGGAAACACCATATATTTT	CASSVDGLGNTIYF
15	TRBJ2-7	TRBV5-1	NA	once	TGCGCCAGCAGCTTGGACGGGATGAGTCATGGGGAGCAGTACTTC	CASSLDGMSHGEQYF
17	TRBJ1-6	TRBV4-2	TRBD1	NA	TGTGCCAGCAGCCAAGAGCGGGGGACAGGGTATAATTCACCCCTCCACTTT	CASSQERGTGYNSPLHF
16	TRBJ2-7	TRBV7-9	TRBD2	NA	TGTGCCAGCAGCTTAGAGGCTAGCGGGAGTTGGGCCGAGCAGTACTTC	CASSLEASGSWAEQYF
17	TRBJ1-2	TRBV4-2	NA	NA	TGTGCCAGCAGCCAACCGGCGGGCCAGGGTGTAAACTATGGCTACACCTTC	CASSQPAGQGVNYGYTF
15	TRBJ2-6	TRBV16	NA	once	TGTGCCAGCAGCCAAGATGGGGCTGGGGCCAACGTCCTGACTTTC	CASSQDGAGANVLTF
13	TRBJ2-7	TRBV5-6	NA	NA	TGTGCCAGCAGCTTGCTCAGGTCGGACGAGCAGTACTTC	CASSLLRSDEQYF
14	TRBJ2-7	TRBV28	NA	NA	TGTGCCAGCAGTCCGTTGGGCAGGGGATACGAGCAGTACTTC	CASSPLGRGYEQYF
15	TRBJ2-2	TRBV19	TRBD1	once	TGTGCCAGTAGTAGACAGGGACGTAACACCGGGGAGCTGTTTTTT	CASSRQGRNTGELFF
16	TRBJ2-5	TRBV28	NA	NA	TGTGCCAGCAGTTCCCGACGCACCTTGGGGTCGTGGACCCAGTACTTC	CASSSRRTLGSWTQYF
13	TRBJ2-7	TRBV28	NA	NA	TGTGCCAGCAGTTTGGGACACCCCTACGAGCAGTACTTC	CASSLGHPYEQYF
16	TRBJ1-1	TRBV30	NA	NA	TGTGCCTGGACCCTAACCCTTGGGTTAATGAACACTGAAGCTTTCTTT	CAWTLTLGLMNTEAFF
15	TRBJ2-7	TRBV7-9	TRBD1	NA	TGTGCCAGCAGCTCTGGGACAGACTACTCCTACGAGCAGTACTTC	CASSSGTDYSYEQYF
14	TRBJ1-6	TRBV11-2	TRBD1	NA	TGTGCCAGCAGCGGGGACAGGGGGAATTCACCCCTCCACTTT	CASSGDRGNSPLHF
15	TRBJ2-1	TRBV18	TRBD1	once	TGTGCCAGCTCACCAGGGCAGGGGGCGTACAATGAGCAGTTCTTC	CASSPGQGAYNEQFF
14	TRBJ2-3	TRBV28	TRBD2	NA	TGTGCCAGCAGGGAAAGCGGGAGGACAGATACGCAGTATTTT	CASRESGRTDTQYF
12	TRBJ1-2	TRBV2	NA	few	TGTGCCAGTTCGGCAGTTAACTATGGCTACACCTTC	CASSAVNYGYTF
15	TRBJ2-3	TRBV5-5	NA	NA	TGTGCCAGCAGCAGGGGGGCGGGGAACACAGATACGCAGTATTTT	CASSRGAGNTDTQYF
17	TRBJ2-2	TRBV19	TRBD2	NA	TGTGCCAGTAGTATCGCTAGCGGGCTCGCGAACACCGGGGAGCTGTTTTTT	CASSIASGLANTGELFF
14	TRBJ2-7	TRBV5-1	TRBD1	NA	TGCGCCAGCAGCAAGGGACAGGGGCTCGATGGGCAGTACTTC	CASSKGQGLDGQYF
17	TRBJ1-2	TRBV11-2	TRBD1	NA	TGTGCCAGCAGCTCACCGGGACAGGGTGGGCCCAACTATGGCTACACCTTC	CASSSPGQGGPNYGYTF
14	TRBJ2-7	TRBV5-5	NA	few	TGTGCCAGCAGCTTGGAGGCGGGCGGGTTCCCCAATCACTTC	CASSLEAGGFPNHF
14	TRBJ2-1	TRBV28	NA	NA	TGTGCCAGCAGTTTTGGGCAAAGCTACAATGAGCAGTTCTTC	CASSFGQSYNEQFF
13	TRBJ1-1	TRBV5-4	NA	NA	TGTGCCAGCAGCTTGGAACGGGGAACTGAAGCTTTCTTT	CASSLERGTEAFF
13	TRBJ2-1	TRBV2	NA	NA	TGTGCCAGCAGTGATCAGGGGGGGGCCCCCCAGTTCTTC	CASSDQGGAPQFF
13	TRBJ1-1	TRBV5-1	NA	NA	TGCGCCAGCAGCTTGTTGGAAAACACTGAAGCTTTCTTT	CASSLLENTEAFF
13	TRBJ1-1	TRBV18	NA	NA	TGTGCCAGCTCACAGGGTCGGGACACTGAAGCTTTCTTT	CASSQGRDTEAFF